This is a list of T cell receptor beta chains from one sample in a study of T-cell memory formation after mild COVID-19. TCRdb re-called the 5' RACE reads with MiXCR, one entry per CDR3 protein. The table has over 45,000 distinct CDR3 sequences, about 30% seen once. Sequenced: PBMCs or a T cell subset sorted from them (not recorded which). The source is a man aged 18 to 29 who had mild COVID-19 (a few samples of this study predate the infection). Cell type and time point are not known. Both conserved end residues are part of each CDR3. Fields, in order: V gene, clone size, J gene, D gene, CDR3 protein, CDR3 DNA. The D gene is left open where the match is weak. Clone size is stated in some rows and not others, as once, few, many or a class when expanded.

V: TRBV2; size: -; J: TRBJ2-7; D: TRBD1; CDR3: CASSVKLMGQGTPEQYF; DNA: TGTGCCAGCAGTGTAAAACTGATGGGACAGGGTACCCCCGAGCAGTACTTC
V: TRBV7-3; size: few; J: TRBJ2-2; D: TRBD2; CDR3: CASSSPTRGGSNTGELFF; DNA: TGTGCCAGCAGCTCACCGACGCGGGGGGGTTCGAACACCGGGGAGCTGTTTTTT
V: TRBV4-3; size: -; J: TRBJ1-6; D: -; CDR3: CASSQGAAYNSPLHF; DNA: TGCGCCAGCAGCCAAGGGGCAGCCTATAATTCACCCCTCCACTTT
V: TRBV7-3; size: few; J: TRBJ2-3; D: -; CDR3: CASSPGVGGWVDTQYF; DNA: TGTGCCAGCAGCCCGGGAGTCGGGGGCTGGGTGGATACGCAGTATTTT
V: TRBV10-3; size: -; J: TRBJ1-1; D: -; CDR3: CAISESSAEAFF; DNA: TGTGCCATCAGTGAGTCATCGGCTGAAGCTTTCTTT
V: TRBV11-1; size: many; J: TRBJ2-5; D: -; CDR3: CASSLDETQYF; DNA: TGTGCCAGCAGCTTAGATGAGACCCAGTACTTC
V: TRBV6-4; size: many; J: TRBJ2-3; D: TRBD2; CDR3: CASSDSSGGTDTQYF; DNA: TGTGCCAGCAGTGACTCGAGCGGGGGCACAGATACGCAGTATTTT
V: TRBV4-2; size: -; J: TRBJ2-2; D: TRBD1; CDR3: CASSQVSSPTGGIISGELFF; DNA: TGTGCCAGCAGCCAAGTTTCAAGTCCGACAGGGGGCATTATATCCGGGGAGCTGTTTTTT
V: TRBV19; size: -; J: TRBJ2-3; D: TRBD2; CDR3: CASTPSGGAWVTDTQYF; DNA: TGTGCCAGTACTCCTAGCGGGGGGGCCTGGGTGACAGATACGCAGTATTTT
V: TRBV7-8; size: -; J: TRBJ2-1; D: -; CDR3: CASSLGLGGEQFF; DNA: TGTGCCAGCAGCTTAGGGCTAGGGGGGGAGCAGTTCTTC
V: TRBV4-1; size: few; J: TRBJ1-4; D: -; CDR3: CASSQGQAGKLFF; DNA: TGCGCCAGCAGCCAAGGACAGGCCGGAAAACTGTTTTTT
V: TRBV28; size: -; J: TRBJ2-2; D: -; CDR3: CASSPRTENTGELFF; DNA: TGTGCCAGCAGTCCTCGGACCGAGAACACCGGGGAGCTGTTTTTT
V: TRBV18; size: few; J: TRBJ2-7; D: -; CDR3: CASSPRAYEQYF; DNA: TGTGCCAGCTCCCCAAGGGCCTACGAGCAGTACTTC
V: TRBV20-1; size: few; J: TRBJ2-4; D: -; CDR3: CSARDLTGPGIQYF; DNA: TGCAGTGCTAGAGATCTGACGGGGCCGGGCATTCAGTACTTC
V: TRBV7-8; size: -; J: TRBJ1-1; D: -; CDR3: CATRQGLNTEAFF; DNA: TGTGCCACCAGGCAGGGACTGAACACTGAAGCTTTCTTT
V: TRBV9; size: few; J: TRBJ1-1; D: -; CDR3: CASSVGPVSEAFF; DNA: TGTGCCAGCAGCGTAGGACCCGTATCTGAAGCTTTCTTT
V: TRBV11-2; size: -; J: TRBJ2-3; D: -; CDR3: CASSWDSTDTQYF; DNA: TGTGCCAGCAGCTGGGACAGCACAGATACGCAGTATTTT
V: TRBV5-1; size: few; J: TRBJ2-2; D: -; CDR3: CASSRWEVNTGELFF; DNA: TGCGCCAGCAGCCGCTGGGAGGTGAACACCGGGGAGCTGTTTTTT
V: TRBV30; size: few; J: TRBJ2-1; D: TRBD2; CDR3: CAWTGGLDEQFF; DNA: TGTGCCTGGACGGGGGGGCTGGATGAGCAGTTCTTC
V: TRBV9; size: few; J: TRBJ2-1; D: TRBD1; CDR3: CASSSEGQGHNEQFF; DNA: TGTGCCAGCAGCTCAGAGGGACAGGGCCACAATGAGCAGTTCTTC
V: TRBV28; size: -; J: TRBJ2-1; D: -; CDR3: CASSLAQGTEQFF; DNA: TGTGCCAGCAGTTTAGCACAGGGTACTGAGCAGTTCTTC
V: TRBV5-5; size: -; J: TRBJ2-5; D: -; CDR3: CASGPWAPRGTQYF; DNA: TGTGCCAGCGGGCCCTGGGCTCCCAGGGGGACCCAGTACTTC
V: TRBV15; size: -; J: TRBJ2-3; D: TRBD2; CDR3: CATSRDSGEGFGLDTQYF; DNA: TGTGCCACCAGCAGAGATTCTGGGGAGGGGTTCGGACTAGATACGCAGTATTTT
V: TRBV7-2; size: few; J: TRBJ1-6; D: TRBD1; CDR3: CASSLRGQGVSSYNSPLHF; DNA: TGTGCCAGCAGCTTAAGGGGACAGGGGGTGAGCTCCTATAATTCACCCCTCCACTTT
V: TRBV4-2; size: once; J: TRBJ1-2; D: TRBD1; CDR3: CASSQDLWTGLGYTF; DNA: TGTGCCAGCAGCCAAGATCTTTGGACAGGGCTTGGCTACACCTTC
V: TRBV25-1; size: -; J: TRBJ1-4; D: TRBD1; CDR3: CASSEYDRGAATNEKLFF; DNA: TGTGCCAGCAGTGAATATGACAGGGGGGCAGCAACTAATGAAAAACTGTTTTTT